The source of this T cell receptor (beta chain) is a study of blood T cell repertoires in COVID-19. On the study more broadly: The samples span acute and convalescent COVID-19 from the United States, Italy and Spain. T cells, B-cell-depleted T cells, or PBMCs supplied cDNA or gDNA.

CDR3 length: 15 amino acids. After removal of 2 bases from V and 7 bases from J, the junction contained 6 bases not matched to a gene. Germline-derived CDR1 and CDR2 are SGDLS and YYNGEE. Comment on this clone: Other DNA variants within this sample encode the same CDR3.

How the authors handled the data: Scientists estimated how many nucleated cells there were by amplifying reference gene primers. Profiled with immunoSEQ multiplex PCR; TCRdb holds only in-frame clones, not every one. V, J and clone size derive from that table, while D and trimming were established from the DNA sequence. Among fewer than 120,000 clones listed, 88% were seen once. This receptor was identified in a woman aged 45-65 years with acute or convalescent COVID-19. The specimen was peripheral blood. The chain carries TRBV9 and TRBJ2-1, with TRBD2 matching over 10 bases. The CDR3 protein is CASSVGLAGVNEQFF. In nucleotides, the CDR3 is TGTGCCAGCAGCGTCGGGCTAGCGGGAGTGAATGAGCAGTTCTTC.